This T cell receptor (beta chain) comes out of a study of blood T cell repertoires in COVID-19. Background on the study: Donors in the United States, Italy and Spain gave samples during acute or convalescent COVID-19. Sample material is recorded as cDNA or gDNA derived from T cells, B-cell-depleted T cells, or PBMCs.

CDR1 is SGDLS, CDR2 YYNGEE, per germline. V was cut by 1 base and J by 0 bases, with 5 bases left in between. CDR3 length equals 14 residues. Original processing methods: It was from reference gene primer amplification that nucleated cell counts were estimated. The protocol was immunoSEQ multiplex PCR, while the TCRdb copy is restricted to in-frame clones and leaves out a portion. D and trimming were read from the DNA, whereas the V and J calls and clone size are those reported in that table. The data hold some 93,000 clones, with roughly 86% observed a single time. Sequenced input: peripheral blood. The chain links TRBV9 to TRBJ1-5, with D uncertain. The TCR comes from a man between 50 and 59 years old with acute or convalescent COVID-19. The CDR3 loop reads CASSVTDSNQPQHF. The CDR3 nucleotides read TGTGCCAGCAGCGTAACAGATAGCAATCAGCCCCAGCATTTT.